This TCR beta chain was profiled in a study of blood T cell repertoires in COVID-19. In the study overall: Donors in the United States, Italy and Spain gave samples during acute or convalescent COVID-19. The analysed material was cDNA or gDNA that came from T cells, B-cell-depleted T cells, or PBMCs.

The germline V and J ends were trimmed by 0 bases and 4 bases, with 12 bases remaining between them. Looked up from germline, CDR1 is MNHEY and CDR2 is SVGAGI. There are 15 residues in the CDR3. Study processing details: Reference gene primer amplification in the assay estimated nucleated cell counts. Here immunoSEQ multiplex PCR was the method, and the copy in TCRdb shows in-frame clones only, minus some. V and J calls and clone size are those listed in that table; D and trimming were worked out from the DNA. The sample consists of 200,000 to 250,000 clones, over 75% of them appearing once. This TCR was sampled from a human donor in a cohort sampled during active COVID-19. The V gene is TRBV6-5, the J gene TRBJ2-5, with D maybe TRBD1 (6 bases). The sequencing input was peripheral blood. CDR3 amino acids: CASSYSQGIVETQYF. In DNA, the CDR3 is TGTGCCAGCAGTTACTCCCAGGGGATTGTAGAGACCCAGTACTTC.